These T cell receptor beta chains were read from a single sample in a study of post-analysis software for immune sequencing data. One entry per CDR3 protein, called by TCRdb with MiXCR from the PCR reads. The data show around 770,000 distinct CDR3 sequences, with more than 45% seen just once and approximately 4.4% held by the top ten. The sample consisted of blood. The receptors were sampled from a girl between 5 and 17 years old with multiple sclerosis. Each CDR3 is given with its conserved first and last residue. A D gene is named only where the DNA matches it firmly.

V gene	J gene	D gene	CDR3 protein
TRBV7-2	TRBJ2-7	TRBD2	CASSLPSGRASYEQYF
TRBV20-1	TRBJ2-1	TRBD2	CSASTSGIGEHEQFF
TRBV6-1	.	TRBD2	CASREAGTNEQYF
TRBV29-1	TRBJ2-1	TRBD2	CSVVLAGGSYNEQFF
TRBV6-5	TRBJ2-1	TRBD2	CASSSLAGGQFSSYNEQFF
TRBV20-1	TRBJ2-7	.	CSARAGGPSSYEQYF
TRBV12-3/TRBV12-4	TRBJ2-1	TRBD2	CASSLLVGGRETYNEQFF
TRBV29-1	TRBJ1-2	.	CSVIREGYTF
TRBV27	TRBJ2-5	TRBD1	CASSLWAQGGETQYF
TRBV12-3/TRBV12-4	TRBJ1-1	TRBD1	CASSFAVDREFLNTEAFF
TRBV12-3/TRBV12-4	TRBJ2-3	.	CAGKWSTDTQYF
TRBV12-3/TRBV12-4	TRBJ1-5	.	CASSFSSEINQPQHF
TRBV20-1	TRBJ2-1	TRBD1	CSARDAGTVSHNEQFF
TRBV20-1	TRBJ1-2	.	CSAGGSSAGNYGYTF
TRBV20-1	TRBJ2-7	TRBD2	CSARSSSGPSYEQYF
TRBV29-1	TRBJ2-1	.	CSVQGEQFF
TRBV2	TRBJ2-1	.	CASSRAGPPTYNEQFF
TRBV12-3/TRBV12-4	TRBJ1-5	.	CASSSSRDTPSNQPQHF
TRBV7-3	TRBJ2-6	.	CASSLDVSGANVLTF
TRBV20-1	TRBJ2-1	.	CSANPGTLPSDEQFF
TRBV7-6	TRBJ2-5	.	CASSSQDQETQYF
TRBV28	TRBJ1-2	.	CASSWGNGYTF
TRBV10-3	TRBJ2-7	.	CAISDVRGCEQYF
TRBV6-5	TRBJ1-2	TRBD1	CASSYSDRGDGYTF
TRBV20-1	TRBJ2-7	.	CSASSAVSRYEQYF
TRBV28	.	TRBD1	CASSSPGQGNEQYF
TRBV5-6	TRBJ2-4	.	CASSFGTGGNIQYF
TRBV29-1	TRBJ1-4	.	CSVGQMMNEKLFF
TRBV29-1	TRBJ1-2	TRBD1	CSVIDRAANYGYTF
TRBV27	TRBJ2-1	.	CASSLYGSYNEQFF
TRBV28	TRBJ2-1	.	CASSSQGNYNEQFF
TRBV28	TRBJ1-5	.	CASRRNSNQPQHF
TRBV20-1	TRBJ2-1	TRBD1	CSASRSTGGQNNEQFF
TRBV29-1	TRBJ1-1	.	CSVEVRTANTEAFF
TRBV3-1	.	TRBD1	CASWGRGQNIQYF
TRBV12-3/TRBV12-4	TRBJ2-7	TRBD1	CASSSFGTDRYEQYF
TRBV6-1	TRBJ2-7	TRBD2	CASSEAGLAGGEQYF
TRBV12-3/TRBV12-4	TRBJ2-4	.	CASRYLGPEQYF
TRBV20-1	TRBJ2-7	TRBD2	CSAQGKQGAGEWYEQYF
TRBV20-1	.	TRBD2	CSSGLAGYEQYF
TRBV7-8	TRBJ1-2	.	CASSLDANSGYTF
TRBV3-1	TRBJ2-3	.	CASSHGYGTDTQYF
TRBV20-1	TRBJ2-1	TRBD2	CSARGFTSAIIDERFF
TRBV9	TRBJ2-4	.	CASSPLGGAKNIQYF
TRBV6-5	TRBJ1-4	.	CASSYSERNEKLFF
TRBV29-1	TRBJ1-2	.	CSVDLGNGYTF
TRBV7-2	TRBJ2-7	.	CASSPYDRPPYEQYF
TRBV12-5	TRBJ2-3	.	CASGLFSGSSTDTQYF
TRBV20-1	TRBJ1-1	.	CSALRGTGEAFF
TRBV19	.	.	CASSTGTLATDEQYF
TRBV11-1	TRBJ2-1	.	CASSPPGASLGFF
TRBV20-1	.	.	CSARDRPGASEQYF
TRBV29-1	TRBJ2-5	TRBD1	CSVEVGTEETQYF
TRBV5-1	TRBJ2-5	TRBD1	CASSPLGQGRETQYF
TRBV7-2	TRBJ2-1	.	CASSFCARDCSYNEQFF
TRBV7-2	TRBJ2-3	.	CASSLATTESTDTQYF
TRBV7-2	.	.	CASSSRQMNEQYF
TRBV20-1	TRBJ2-5	TRBD2	CSATPGLAGGQETQYF
TRBV7-6	TRBJ2-3	TRBD2	CASSLGLAGRTDTQYF
TRBV12-3/TRBV12-4	TRBJ1-6	.	CASSSNTWAGDSPLHF